This T cell receptor (beta chain) was observed in a study of T cells in localized non-small cell lung cancer. The repertoire was sequenced with immunoSEQ multiplex PCR; TCRdb's copy has only in-frame clones and lacks some. The table shows more than 9,000 clones, with less than 60% occurring only once. After removal of 2 bases from V and 5 bases from J, the junction contained 3 bases not matched to a gene. Looked up from germline, CDR1 is KGHSH and CDR2 is LQKENI. There are 14 residues in the CDR3. The chain carries TRBV18 and TRBJ1-1, with 9 bases that match TRBD1. The sample consisted of lymph node tissue, taken before any cancer treatment. The receptor comes from a woman aged 35 to 75 with stage II squamous cell lung carcinoma. Here the CDR3 reads CASSPGTGQTEAFF. For the CDR3, the DNA is TGTGCCAGCTCACCAGGGACAGGGCAGACTGAAGCTTTCTTT.